These T cell receptor beta chains were read from a single sample in a study of memory CD4+ T cells and cytomegalovirus serostatus. The method was immunoSEQ multiplex PCR; TCRdb's version includes in-frame clones alone and lacks a portion of them. The sample lists 50,000 to 65,000 clones, about 68% occurring once. The sequenced material came from memory CD4+ T cells from blood. All receptors come from an adult in good health and CMV-seropositive. Both conserved end residues are part of each CDR3. D genes are given only for firm matches. Size is stated for part of the rows, as once, few or many counts, or as a class when the clone is expanded.

TRBV7-2,NA,NA,TRBJ2-7,CASSLAKIYEQYF,TGTGCCAGCAGCTTAGCGAAGATCTACGAGCAGTACTTC
TRBV27,NA,NA,TRBJ2-3,CASSPRVAVTDTQYF,TGTGCCAGCAGCCCACGAGTAGCGGTCACAGATACGCAGTATTTT
TRBV7-8,NA,NA,TRBJ1-3,CASYSRANTIYF,TGTGCCAGCTACAGCCGGGCAAACACCATATATTTT
TRBV7-6,NA,NA,TRBJ2-7,CASSLGWGDLDGSYEQYF,TGTGCCAGCAGCTTGGGTTGGGGGGATTTGGACGGCTCCTACGAGCAGTACTTC
TRBV18,NA,NA,TRBJ2-2,CASSTFTGELFF,TGTGCCAGCTCCACATTCACCGGGGAGCTGTTTTTT
TRBV28,NA,few,TRBJ2-2,CASFGLNTGELFF,TGTGCCAGCTTCGGGCTGAACACCGGGGAGCTGTTTTTT
TRBV6-1,TRBD1,NA,TRBJ1-2,CASSPGTGGSYGYTF,TGTGCCAGCAGTCCCGGGACAGGGGGCTCCTATGGCTACACCTTC
TRBV27,NA,NA,TRBJ2-2,CASSLLVSGTGELFF,TGTGCCAGCAGTTTATTGGTCTCGGGCACCGGGGAGCTGTTTTTT
TRBV5-1,NA,once,TRBJ2-4,CASSISHQAPNIQYF,TGCGCCAGCAGCATAAGCCACCAAGCCCCAAACATTCAGTACTTC
TRBV9,TRBD1,NA,TRBJ1-4,CASSVLDRLNEKLFF,TGTGCCAGCAGCGTCCTGGACAGGCTAAATGAAAAACTGTTTTTT